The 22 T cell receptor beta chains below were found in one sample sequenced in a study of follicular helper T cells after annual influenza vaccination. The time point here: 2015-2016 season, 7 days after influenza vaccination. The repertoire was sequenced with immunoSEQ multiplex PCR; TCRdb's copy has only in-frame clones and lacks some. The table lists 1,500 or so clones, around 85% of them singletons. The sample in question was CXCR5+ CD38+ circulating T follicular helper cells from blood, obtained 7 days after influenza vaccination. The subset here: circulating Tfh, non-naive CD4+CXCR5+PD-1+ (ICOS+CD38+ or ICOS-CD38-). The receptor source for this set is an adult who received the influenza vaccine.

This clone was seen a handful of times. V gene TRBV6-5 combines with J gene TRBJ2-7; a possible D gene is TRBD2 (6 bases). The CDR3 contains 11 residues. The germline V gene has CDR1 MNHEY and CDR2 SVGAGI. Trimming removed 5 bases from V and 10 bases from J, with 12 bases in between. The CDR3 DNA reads TGTGCCAGCAGTAACCAGGGACTCCAGTACTTC. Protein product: CASSNQGLQYF.

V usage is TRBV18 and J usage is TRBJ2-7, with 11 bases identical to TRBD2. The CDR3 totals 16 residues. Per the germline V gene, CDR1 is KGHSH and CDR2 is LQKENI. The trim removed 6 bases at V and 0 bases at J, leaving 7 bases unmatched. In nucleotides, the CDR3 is TGTGCCAGCTCCGTGACTAGCGGGATTAGCTCCTACGAGCAGTACTTC. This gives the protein CASSVTSGISSYEQYF. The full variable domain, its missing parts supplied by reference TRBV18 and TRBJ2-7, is NAGVMQNPRHLVRRRGQEARLRCSPMKGHSHVYWYRQLPEEGLKFMVYLQKENIIDESGMPKERFSAEFPKEGPSILRIQQVVRGDSAAYFCASSVTSGISSYEQYFGPGTRLTVT.

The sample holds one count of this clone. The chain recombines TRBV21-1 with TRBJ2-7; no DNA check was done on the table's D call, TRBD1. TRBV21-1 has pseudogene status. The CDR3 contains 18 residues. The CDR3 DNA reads TGTGCCAGCAGCAAAAGCTGTCTGCCAGGGTCTCGGTTAGACGAGCAGTACTTC. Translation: CASSKSCLPGSRLDEQYF.

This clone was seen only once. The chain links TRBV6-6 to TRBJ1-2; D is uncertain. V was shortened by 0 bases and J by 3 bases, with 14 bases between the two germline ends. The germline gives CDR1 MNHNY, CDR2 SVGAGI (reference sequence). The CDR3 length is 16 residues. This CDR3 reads CASSYSTPVSDYGYTF. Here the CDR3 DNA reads TGTGCCAGCAGTTACTCGACCCCAGTTTCTGACTATGGCTACACCTTC.

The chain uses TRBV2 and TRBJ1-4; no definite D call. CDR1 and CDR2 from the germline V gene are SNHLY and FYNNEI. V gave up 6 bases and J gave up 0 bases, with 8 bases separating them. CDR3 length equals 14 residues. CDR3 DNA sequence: TGTGCCAGCAGCACAGTGTCAACTAATGAAAAACTGTTTTTT. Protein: CASSTVSTNEKLFF.

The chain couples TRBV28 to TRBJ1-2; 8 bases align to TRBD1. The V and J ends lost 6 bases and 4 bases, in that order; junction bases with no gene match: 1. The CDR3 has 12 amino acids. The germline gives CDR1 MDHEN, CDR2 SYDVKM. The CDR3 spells CASRGQVYGYTF. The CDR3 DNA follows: TGTGCCAGCAGGGGACAGGTCTATGGCTACACCTTC.

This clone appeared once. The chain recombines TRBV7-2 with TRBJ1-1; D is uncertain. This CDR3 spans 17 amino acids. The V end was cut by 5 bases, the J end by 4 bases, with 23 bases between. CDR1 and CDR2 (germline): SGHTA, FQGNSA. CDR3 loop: CASSRIADFSWGTEAFF. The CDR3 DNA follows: TGTGCCAGCAGCCGTATAGCGGATTTTAGTTGGGGCACTGAAGCTTTCTTT.

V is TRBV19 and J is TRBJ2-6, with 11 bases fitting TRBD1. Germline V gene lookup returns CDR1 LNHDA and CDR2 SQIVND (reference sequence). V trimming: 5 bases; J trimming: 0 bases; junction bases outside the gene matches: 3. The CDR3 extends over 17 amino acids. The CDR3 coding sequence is TGTGCCAGTAGTCGGACAGGGGGCAGCTCTGGGGCCAACGTCCTGACTTTC. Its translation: CASSRTGGSSGANVLTF.

This chain's CDR3 is CASSVGGLGGYEQYF. For the CDR3, the DNA is TGTGCCAGCAGCGTAGGAGGACTAGGAGGCTACGAGCAGTACTTC. This chain joins TRBV9 and TRBJ2-7; 7 bases map to TRBD2. The V segment lost 0 bases and the J segment 3 bases; nucleotides outside the gene matches: 6. The length of the CDR3 is 15 residues. Per the germline V gene, CDR1 is SGDLS and CDR2 is YYNGEE.

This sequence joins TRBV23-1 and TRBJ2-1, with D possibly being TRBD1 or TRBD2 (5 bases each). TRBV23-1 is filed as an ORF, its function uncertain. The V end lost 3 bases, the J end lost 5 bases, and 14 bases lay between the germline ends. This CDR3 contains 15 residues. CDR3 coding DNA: TGCGCCAGCAGTCACCCCTCGGGACGGAACAATGAGCAGTTCTTC. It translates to CASSHPSGRNNEQFF.

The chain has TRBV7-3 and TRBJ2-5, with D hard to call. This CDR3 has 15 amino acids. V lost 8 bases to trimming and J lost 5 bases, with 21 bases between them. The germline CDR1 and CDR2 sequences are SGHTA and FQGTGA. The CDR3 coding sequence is TGTGCCAGCGCCCTAAACGGGTCCCCGCGGGAGACCCAGTACTTC. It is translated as CASALNGSPRETQYF.

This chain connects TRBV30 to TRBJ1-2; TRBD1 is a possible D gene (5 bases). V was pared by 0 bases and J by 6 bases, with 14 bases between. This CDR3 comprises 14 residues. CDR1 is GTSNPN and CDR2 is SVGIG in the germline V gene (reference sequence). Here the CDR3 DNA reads TGTGCCTGGAGTGTCCGGGGGACTTCGGATGGCTACACCTTC. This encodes CAWSVRGTSDGYTF. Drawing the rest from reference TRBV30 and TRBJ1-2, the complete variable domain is SQTIHQWPATLVQPVGSPLSLECTVEGTSNPNLYWYRQAAGRGLQLLFYSVGIGQISSEVPQNLSASRPQDRQFILSSKKLLLSDSGFYLCAWSVRGTSDGYTFGSGTRLTVV.

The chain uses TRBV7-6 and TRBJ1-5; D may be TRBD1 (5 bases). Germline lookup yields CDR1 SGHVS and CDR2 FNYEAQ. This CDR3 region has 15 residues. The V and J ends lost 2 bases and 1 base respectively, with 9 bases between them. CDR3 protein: CASSLIGASNQPQHF. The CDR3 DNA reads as TGTGCCAGCAGCTTAATTGGGGCCAGCAATCAGCCCCAGCATTTT.

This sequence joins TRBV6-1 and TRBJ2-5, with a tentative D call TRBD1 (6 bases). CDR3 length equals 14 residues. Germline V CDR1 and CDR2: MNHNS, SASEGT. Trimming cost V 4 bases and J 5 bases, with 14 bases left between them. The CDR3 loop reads CASSGRAGVETQYF. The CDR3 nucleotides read TGTGCCAGCAGTGGAAGGGCAGGGGTTGAGACCCAGTACTTC.

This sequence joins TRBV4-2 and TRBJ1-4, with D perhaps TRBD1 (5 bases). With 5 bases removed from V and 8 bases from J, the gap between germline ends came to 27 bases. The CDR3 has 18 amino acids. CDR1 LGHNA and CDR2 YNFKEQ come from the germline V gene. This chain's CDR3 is CASSTTSSGVQGSEKLFF. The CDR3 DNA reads TGTGCCAGCAGCACAACCTCTTCAGGCGTCCAGGGCTCAGAAAAACTGTTTTTT.

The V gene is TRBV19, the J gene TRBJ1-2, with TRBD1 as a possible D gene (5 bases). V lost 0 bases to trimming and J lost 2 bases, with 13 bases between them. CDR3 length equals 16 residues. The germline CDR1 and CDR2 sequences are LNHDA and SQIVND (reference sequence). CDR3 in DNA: TGTGCCAGTAGTATAGATTCACACAGGTTCAACTATGGCTACACCTTC. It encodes CASSIDSHRFNYGYTF.

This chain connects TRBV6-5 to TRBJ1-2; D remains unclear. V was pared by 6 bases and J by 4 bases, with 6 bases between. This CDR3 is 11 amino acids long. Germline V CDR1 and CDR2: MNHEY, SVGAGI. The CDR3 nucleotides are TGTGCCAGCAGATCGTTCTATGGCTACACCTTC. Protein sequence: CASRSFYGYTF.

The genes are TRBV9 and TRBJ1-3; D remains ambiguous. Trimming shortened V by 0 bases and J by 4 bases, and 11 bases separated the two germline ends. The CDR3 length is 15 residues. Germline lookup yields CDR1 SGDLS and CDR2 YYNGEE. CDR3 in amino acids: CASSVGLGAGNTIYF. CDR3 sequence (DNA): TGTGCCAGCAGCGTAGGACTAGGAGCCGGAAACACCATATATTTT.

CDR3 nucleotides: TGCGCCAGCAGCTTTTACGGAAGGAAGGGGTCAGATACGCAGTATTTT. Protein: CASSFYGRKGSDTQYF. The chain combines TRBV5-1 with TRBJ2-3; TRBD1 is a possible D gene (5 bases). The germline V gene encodes CDR1 SGHRS and CDR2 YFSETQ. The CDR3 sequence is 16 residues long. The V gene lost 2 bases and the J gene lost 4 bases, with 17 bases spanning the gap.

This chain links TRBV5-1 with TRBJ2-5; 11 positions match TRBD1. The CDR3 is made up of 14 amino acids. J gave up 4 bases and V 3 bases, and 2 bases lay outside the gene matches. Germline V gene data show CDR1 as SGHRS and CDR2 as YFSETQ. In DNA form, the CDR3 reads TGCGCCAGCAGCTCGGGACAGGGGGGAGAGACCCAGTACTTC. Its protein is CASSSGQGGETQYF.

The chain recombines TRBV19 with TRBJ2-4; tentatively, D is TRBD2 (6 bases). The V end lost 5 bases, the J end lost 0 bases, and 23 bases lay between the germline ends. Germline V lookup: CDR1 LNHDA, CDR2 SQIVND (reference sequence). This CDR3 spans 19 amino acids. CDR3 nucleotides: TGTGCCAGTAGTTCCCAGGGCGGGACGGTAAACTTAGCCAAAAACATTCAGTACTTC. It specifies CASSSQGGTVNLAKNIQYF. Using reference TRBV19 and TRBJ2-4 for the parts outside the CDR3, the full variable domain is DGGITQSPKYLFRKEGQNVTLSCEQNLNHDAMYWYRQDPGQGLRLIYYSQIVNDFQKGDIAEGYSVSREKKESFPLTVTSAQKNPTAFYLCASSSQGGTVNLAKNIQYFGAGTRLSVL.

Here the CDR3 reads CASSLTGAMNTEAFF. The CDR3 region has the DNA TGTGCCAGCAGCTTGACAGGAGCCATGAACACTGAAGCTTTCTTT. This chain joins TRBV7-8 and TRBJ1-1, with D perhaps matching TRBD1 (6 bases). The V and J ends lost 3 bases and 0 bases respectively, with 11 bases between them. CDR3 length equals 15 residues. Germline V lookup: CDR1 SGHVS, CDR2 FQNEAQ. Variable domain in full (rest from reference TRBV7-8 and TRBJ1-1): GAGVSQSPRYKVAKRGQDVALRCDPISGHVSLFWYQQALGQGPEFLTYFQNEAQLDKSGLPSDRFFAERPEGSVSTLKIQRTQQEDSAVYLCASSLTGAMNTEAFFGQGTRLTVV.